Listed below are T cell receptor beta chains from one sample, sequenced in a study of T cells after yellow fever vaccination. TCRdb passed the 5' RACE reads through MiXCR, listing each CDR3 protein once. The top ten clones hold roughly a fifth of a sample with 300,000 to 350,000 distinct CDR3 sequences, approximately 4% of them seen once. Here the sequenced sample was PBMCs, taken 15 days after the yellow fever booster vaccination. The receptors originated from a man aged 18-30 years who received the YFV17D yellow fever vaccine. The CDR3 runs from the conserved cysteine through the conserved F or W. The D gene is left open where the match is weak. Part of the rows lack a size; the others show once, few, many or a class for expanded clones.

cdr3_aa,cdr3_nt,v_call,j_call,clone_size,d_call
CASSLLVAAGDTQYF,TGCGCCAGCAGCTTGTTGGTCGCGGCAGGAGATACGCAGTATTTT,TRBV5-1,TRBJ2-3,many,-
CASSLRGGAINTGELFF,TGTGCCAGCAGCTTACGGGGCGGGGCGATTAACACCGGGGAGCTGTTTTTT,TRBV7-2,TRBJ2-2,-,-
CASSLLWQEPDF,TGTGCCAGCAGCTTATTATGGCAGGAACCTGACTTC,TRBV7-9,TRBJ2-5,many,-
CASSQDLTGDQPQHF,TGCGCCAGCAGCCAAGATCTAACAGGGGATCAGCCCCAGCATTTT,TRBV4-3,TRBJ1-5,many,TRBD1
CASSSTSGMNTEAFF,TGCGCCAGCAGCTCGACGTCAGGGATGAACACTGAAGCTTTCTTT,TRBV5-1,TRBJ1-1,-,-
CASSLEGGPEAFF,TGTGCCAGCAGCTTAGAAGGCGGCCCTGAAGCTTTCTTT,TRBV7-9,TRBJ1-1,many,-
CASSTPHF,TGTGCCAGCAGCACCCCGCATTTT,TRBV6-5,TRBJ1-5,-,-
CAGRGVNNSPLHF,TGTGCCGGGAGAGGGGTCAATAATTCACCCCTCCACTTT,TRBV7-2,TRBJ1-6,many,-
CASSLGGRNSNQPQHF,TGTGCCAGCAGTTTGGGGGGAAGAAATAGCAATCAGCCCCAGCATTTT,TRBV12-3/TRBV12-4,TRBJ1-5,many,-
CASTPNTGELFF,TGTGCCAGCACCCCCAACACCGGGGAGCTGTTTTTT,TRBV12-3/TRBV12-4,TRBJ2-2,many,-
CASSLGEPSGGSSYNEQFF,TGTGCCAGCAGCTTGGGGGAGCCTAGCGGGGGGAGCTCCTACAATGAGCAGTTCTTC,TRBV5-4,TRBJ2-1,-,TRBD2
CASSFEKGLVSNKLFF,TGTGCCAGCAGCTTTGAAAAGGGACTTGTTTCGAATAAACTGTTTTTT,TRBV7-8,TRBJ1-4,few,-
CASSVRDRGLQTQYF,TGTGCCAGCTCTGTCCGGGACAGGGGGCTCCAGACCCAGTACTTC,TRBV18,TRBJ2-5,-,TRBD1
CASSSQRTLLNTEAFF,TGTGCCAGCTCGAGTCAGCGGACCCTTTTGAACACTGAAGCTTTCTTT,TRBV10-3,TRBJ1-1,many,-
CASSGGGISAETQYF,TGCGCCAGCAGCGGGGGAGGGATCTCAGCGGAGACCCAGTACTTC,TRBV5-1,TRBJ2-5,many,TRBD2
CATSDSGTGYTGELFF,TGTGCCACCAGTGATTCTGGGACAGGGTACACCGGGGAGCTGTTTTTT,TRBV24-1,TRBJ2-2,-,TRBD1
CASSWGQPGEQYF,TGTGCCAGCAGTTGGGGACAGCCGGGGGAGCAGTACTTC,TRBV12-3/TRBV12-4,TRBJ2-7,-,TRBD1
CASSTGQGSSETQYF,TGCGCCAGCAGCACCGGACAGGGGAGTTCAGAGACCCAGTACTTC,TRBV5-1,TRBJ2-5,-,TRBD1
CASSDYTEAFF,TGTGCCAGCAGCGACTATACTGAAGCTTTCTTT,TRBV5-6,TRBJ1-1,few,-
CASSLDPTGRGNTGELFF,TGCGCCAGCAGCTTGGACCCGACAGGGAGAGGGAACACCGGGGAGCTGTTTTTT,TRBV5-1,TRBJ2-2,-,TRBD1
CASSLRQNPGELFF,TGTGCCAGCAGCTTGAGACAGAATCCCGGGGAGCTGTTTTTT,TRBV5-6,TRBJ2-2,many,-
CASSPDPFLMQYF,TGTGCCAGCAGTCCCGACCCATTCCTTATGCAGTATTTT,TRBV12-3/TRBV12-4,TRBJ2-3,many,-
CASSPTGQTGEQYF,TGTGCCAGCAGCCCTACAGGGCAAACAGGCGAGCAGTACTTC,TRBV7-2,TRBJ2-7,many,-
CASSPEGARTYNEQFF,TGTGCCAGCAGCCCTGAGGGGGCGCGGACCTACAATGAGCAGTTCTTC,TRBV3-1,TRBJ2-1,few,TRBD1
CASSPTPSDRATYGYTF,TGCGCCAGCAGCCCTACTCCGTCCGACAGGGCCACCTATGGCTACACCTTC,TRBV5-1,TRBJ1-2,-,TRBD1
CASSLRGALSSGNTIYF,TGTGCCAGCTCACTCAGGGGCGCGCTGAGCTCTGGAAACACCATATATTTT,TRBV18,TRBJ1-3,-,-
CASSHSGGALTDTQYF,TGTGCCAGCAGCCATAGCGGGGGGGCCCTCACAGATACGCAGTATTTT,TRBV7-9,TRBJ2-3,few,TRBD2
CASSWDGLEPQHF,TGTGCCAGCAGCTGGGACGGCTTAGAGCCCCAGCATTTT,TRBV9,TRBJ1-5,many,-
CASTGRGMWETQYF,TGCGCCAGCACGGGGAGGGGAATGTGGGAGACCCAGTACTTC,TRBV10-2,TRBJ2-5,once,TRBD2
CATSDLGRPNEQFF,TGTGCCACCAGTGATTTAGGGCGACCCAATGAGCAGTTCTTC,TRBV24-1,TRBJ2-1,-,-
CASHTGTRWGQPQHF,TGCGCCAGCCACACAGGAACCCGGTGGGGTCAGCCCCAGCATTTT,TRBV10-1,TRBJ1-5,few,-
CASSSGTSGSFGTDTQYF,TGTGCCAGCAGCTCCGGGACTAGCGGTTCTTTTGGCACAGATACGCAGTATTTT,TRBV7-2,TRBJ2-3,few,TRBD2
CASSDMIEQYF,TGCGCCAGCAGTGATATGATCGAGCAGTACTTC,TRBV10-2,TRBJ2-7,-,-
CASNPQGVRGDTQYF,TGTGCCAGCAACCCACAGGGGGTACGGGGAGATACGCAGTATTTT,TRBV9,TRBJ2-3,few,TRBD1
CASSQTSGPFEQYF,TGTGCCAGCAGTCAGACTAGCGGGCCCTTTGAGCAGTACTTC,TRBV7-2,TRBJ2-7,few,TRBD2
CATSEWDSPKGQETQYF,TGTGCCACCAGTGAGTGGGACAGTCCGAAAGGGCAAGAGACCCAGTACTTC,TRBV24-1,TRBJ2-5,many,TRBD1
CASDPYRGESPLHF,TGTGCCAGCGACCCTTACAGGGGGGAGTCACCCCTCCACTTT,TRBV2,TRBJ1-6,many,TRBD1
CASSPRQGSTEAFF,TGTGCCAGCAGCCCCCGACAGGGGAGTACTGAAGCTTTCTTT,TRBV11-2,TRBJ1-1,many,TRBD1
CASSQIGHTEAFF,TGTGCCAGCAGCCAAATCGGACACACTGAAGCTTTCTTT,TRBV4-2,TRBJ1-1,many,-
CASSLVRGGIDTQYF,TGTGCCAGCAGCTTAGTTCGGGGGGGTATAGATACGCAGTATTTT,TRBV11-2,TRBJ2-3,many,TRBD2
CASSKAILDTEAFF,TGTGCCAGTAGTAAGGCGATTCTGGACACTGAAGCTTTCTTT,TRBV19,TRBJ1-1,many,-
CASSQVRAAGTDTQYF,TGTGCCAGCAGCCAAGTGAGAGCGGCAGGGACAGATACGCAGTATTTT,TRBV3-1,TRBJ2-3,-,-
CASSPGQGSAEAFF,TGTGCCAGCAGCCCGGGACAGGGGAGTGCTGAAGCTTTCTTT,TRBV7-9,TRBJ1-1,few,TRBD1
CATSDLWSDYGYTF,TGTGCCACCAGTGATTTGTGGAGTGACTATGGCTACACCTTC,TRBV24-1,TRBJ1-2,many,-
CASSPPYRSEQFF,TGCGCCAGCAGCCCACCCTATAGGAGTGAGCAGTTCTTC,TRBV4-1,TRBJ2-1,many,-
CAISESGGSPLHF,TGTGCCATCAGTGAGTCTGGGGGCTCACCCCTCCACTTT,TRBV10-3,TRBJ1-6,many,-
CASSPSGGAEQPQHF,TGTGCCAGCTCACCGTCGGGAGGGGCTGAACAGCCCCAGCATTTT,TRBV18,TRBJ1-5,few,-
CAIGRADTEAFF,TGTGCCATCGGCAGGGCGGACACTGAAGCTTTCTTT,TRBV10-3,TRBJ1-1,many,-
CASRLGNTEAFF,TGTGCCAGTAGGTTAGGGAACACTGAAGCTTTCTTT,TRBV19,TRBJ1-1,-,-
CASSEVPGTGRNQPQHF,TGTGCCAGCAGTGAAGTGCCCGGGACAGGGCGAAATCAGCCCCAGCATTTT,TRBV6-1,TRBJ1-5,many,TRBD1
CAISPGQQETQYF,TGTGCCATCAGTCCGGGACAGCAAGAGACCCAGTACTTC,TRBV10-3,TRBJ2-5,-,TRBD1
CSASERGVYNEQFF,TGCAGTGCTAGTGAGCGGGGGGTATACAATGAGCAGTTCTTC,TRBV20-1,TRBJ2-1,-,TRBD2
CASSTGRVSSGANVLTF,TGTGCCAGCAGCACTGGACGGGTCAGCTCTGGGGCCAACGTCCTGACTTTC,TRBV7-9,TRBJ2-6,few,-
CASSLKPPLAGAEYGYTF,TGTGCCAGCAGTTTAAAGCCCCCCTTGGCGGGGGCGGAATATGGCTACACCTTC,TRBV27,TRBJ1-2,few,-
CASRLRGNTEAFF,TGCGCCAGCAGACTTAGAGGGAACACTGAAGCTTTCTTT,TRBV5-1,TRBJ1-1,-,-
CASSLTTGNTGELFF,TGCGCCAGCAGCTTGACTACGGGAAACACCGGGGAGCTGTTTTTT,TRBV5-1,TRBJ2-2,few,-
CASSSFLDLYGYTF,TGTGCCAGCAGTTCATTCCTTGATTTATATGGCTACACCTTC,TRBV6-2/TRBV6-3,TRBJ1-2,-,-
CASSLDVVNGELFF,TGTGCCAGCAGCTTGGACGTGGTGAACGGGGAGCTGTTTTTT,TRBV7-3,TRBJ2-2,many,-
CASRDGRSGANVLTF,TGTGCCAGCAGGGACGGTCGGTCAGGGGCCAACGTCCTGACTTTC,TRBV6-2/TRBV6-3,TRBJ2-6,many,-